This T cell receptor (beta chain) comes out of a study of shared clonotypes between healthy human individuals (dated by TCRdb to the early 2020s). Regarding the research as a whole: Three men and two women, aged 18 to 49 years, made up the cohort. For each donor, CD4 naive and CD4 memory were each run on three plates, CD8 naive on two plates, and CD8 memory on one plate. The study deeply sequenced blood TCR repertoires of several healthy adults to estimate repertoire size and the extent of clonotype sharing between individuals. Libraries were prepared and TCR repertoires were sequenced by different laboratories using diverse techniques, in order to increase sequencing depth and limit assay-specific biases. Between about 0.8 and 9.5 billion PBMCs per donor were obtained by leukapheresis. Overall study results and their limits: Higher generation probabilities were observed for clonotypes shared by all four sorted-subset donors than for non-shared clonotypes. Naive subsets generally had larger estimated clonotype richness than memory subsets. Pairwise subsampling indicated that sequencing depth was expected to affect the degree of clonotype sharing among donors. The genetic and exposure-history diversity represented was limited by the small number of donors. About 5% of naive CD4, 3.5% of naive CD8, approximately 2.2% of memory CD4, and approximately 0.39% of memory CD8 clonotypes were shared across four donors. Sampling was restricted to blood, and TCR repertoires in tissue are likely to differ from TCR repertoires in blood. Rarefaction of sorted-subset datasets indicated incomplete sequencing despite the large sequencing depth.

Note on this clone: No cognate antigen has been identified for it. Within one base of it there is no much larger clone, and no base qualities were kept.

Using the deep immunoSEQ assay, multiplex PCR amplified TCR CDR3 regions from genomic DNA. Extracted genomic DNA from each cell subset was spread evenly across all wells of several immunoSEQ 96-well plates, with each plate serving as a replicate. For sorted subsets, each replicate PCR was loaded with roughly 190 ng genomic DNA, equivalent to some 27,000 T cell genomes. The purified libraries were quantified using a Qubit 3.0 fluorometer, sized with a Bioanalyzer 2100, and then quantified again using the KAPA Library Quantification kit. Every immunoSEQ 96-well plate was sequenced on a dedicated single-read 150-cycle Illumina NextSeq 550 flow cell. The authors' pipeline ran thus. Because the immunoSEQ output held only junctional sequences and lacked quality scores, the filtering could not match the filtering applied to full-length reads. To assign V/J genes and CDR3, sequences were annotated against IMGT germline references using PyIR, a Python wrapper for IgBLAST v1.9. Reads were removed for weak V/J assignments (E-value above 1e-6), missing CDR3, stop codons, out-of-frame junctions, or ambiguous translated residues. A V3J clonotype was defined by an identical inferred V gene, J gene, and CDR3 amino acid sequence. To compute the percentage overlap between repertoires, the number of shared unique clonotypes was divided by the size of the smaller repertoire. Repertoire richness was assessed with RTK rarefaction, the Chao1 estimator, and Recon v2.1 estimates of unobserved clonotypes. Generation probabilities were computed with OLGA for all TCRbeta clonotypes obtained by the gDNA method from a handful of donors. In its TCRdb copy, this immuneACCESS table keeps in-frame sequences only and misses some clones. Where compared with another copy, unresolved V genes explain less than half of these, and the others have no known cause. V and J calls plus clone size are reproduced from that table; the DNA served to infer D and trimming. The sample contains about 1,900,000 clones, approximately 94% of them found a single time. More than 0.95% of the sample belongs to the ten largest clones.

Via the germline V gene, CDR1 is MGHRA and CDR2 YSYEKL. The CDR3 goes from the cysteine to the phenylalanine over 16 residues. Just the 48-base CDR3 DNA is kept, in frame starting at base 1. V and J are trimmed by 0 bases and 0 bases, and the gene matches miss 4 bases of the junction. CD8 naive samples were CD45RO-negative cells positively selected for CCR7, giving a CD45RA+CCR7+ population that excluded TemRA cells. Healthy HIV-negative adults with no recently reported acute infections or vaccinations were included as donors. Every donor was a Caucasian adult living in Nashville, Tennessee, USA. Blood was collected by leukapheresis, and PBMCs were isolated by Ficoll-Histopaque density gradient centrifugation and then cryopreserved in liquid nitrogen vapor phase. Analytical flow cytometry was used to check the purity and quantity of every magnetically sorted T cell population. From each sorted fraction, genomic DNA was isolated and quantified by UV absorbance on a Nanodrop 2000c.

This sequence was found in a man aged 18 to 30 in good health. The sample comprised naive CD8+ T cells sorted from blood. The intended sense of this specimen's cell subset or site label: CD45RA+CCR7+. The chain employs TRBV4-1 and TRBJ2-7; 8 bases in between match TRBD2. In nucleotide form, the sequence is TGCGCCAGCAGCCAAGAGCAGGGGACTAGCTCCTACGAGCAGTACTTC. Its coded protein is CASSQEQGTSSYEQYF.